The 7 T cell receptor beta chains listed next were all sequenced from one sample in a study of blood T cells in healthy people across ages. It was with a sample-barcoded 5' primer and a J-beta primer mix that a second PCR of roughly 7 to 11 cycles was run. From the 5' RACE reads, TCRdb called clonotypes with MiXCR, one entry per CDR3 protein. This table holds about 1.6 million distinct CDR3 sequences, 30% to 35% found once. Sequencing was performed on blood. The receptors were gathered from a woman younger than 45 in good health.

This clonotype was picked up one time. This may be a read error: a much more frequent sequence differs by one nucleotide. V usage is TRBV7-6 and J usage is TRBJ2-1, with TRBD1 matching over 10 bases. The junction had 7 bases not matched to a gene; V was cut back by 5 bases and J by 6 bases. Germline CDR1 reads SGHVS; CDR2 reads FNYEAQ. This CDR3 has 15 residues. This chain's CDR3 is CASSPGQGGFNEQFF. CDR3 coding DNA: TGTGCCAGCAGCCCCGGACAGGGGGGGTTCAATGAGCAGTTCTTC.

V and J are TRBV20-1 and TRBJ1-4, with a tentative D call TRBD1 (5 bases). V was pared by 6 bases and J by 10 bases, with 21 bases between. CDR3 length: 14 amino acids. Germline CDR1 is DFQATT and CDR2 is SNEGSKA (reference sequence). The CDR3 sequence is CSAPFGRVEGKLFF. The CDR3, as DNA: TGCAGTGCGCCGTTCGGCAGGGTGGAAGGAAAACTGTTTTTT.

This clonotype was seen ten or more times. The V and J genes are TRBV5-1 and TRBJ2-6, with D perhaps TRBD2 (5 bases). The CDR3 consists of 18 residues. The V gene's germline CDR1 is SGHRS and CDR2 YFSETQ. V dropped 0 bases and J dropped 0 bases, with 13 bases sitting between them. The CDR3 protein is CASSLEVMGSSGANVLTF. CDR3 nucleotide sequence: TGCGCCAGCAGCTTGGAGGTTATGGGGAGCTCTGGGGCCAACGTCCTGACTTTC.

This clonotype was recorded many times. J is TRBJ1-1 and V is TRBV4-1; D ambiguous. Per the germline V gene, CDR1 is MGHRA and CDR2 is YSYEKL. This CDR3 spans 14 amino acids. Trimming took off 4 bases at V and 2 bases at J, with 11 bases between the two ends. The CDR3 reads CASSPRPDNTEAFF. The CDR3 DNA follows: TGCGCCAGCAGCCCGCGGCCAGACAACACTGAAGCTTTCTTT.

This clonotype was counted a few times. The chain has TRBV6-5 and TRBJ2-2; the D gene is possibly TRBD2 (5 bases). Germline assignment: CDR1 MNHEY and CDR2 SVGAGI. This CDR3 has 14 residues. Trimming removed 11 bases from V and 1 base from J, with 14 bases in between. This chain's CDR3 is CAGRQRQNTGELFF. The CDR3 bases are TGTGCCGGCCGGCAGCGGCAGAACACCGGGGAGCTGTTTTTT.

V and J are TRBV20-1 and TRBJ1-2; possible D gene TRBD1, 6 bases. Germline-derived CDR1 and CDR2 are DFQATT and SNEGSKA (reference sequence). V was pared by 0 bases and J by 8 bases, with 13 bases between. The CDR3 runs 13 residues. The CDR3 reads CSARDPYRDGYTF. The CDR3 DNA follows: TGCAGTGCTAGAGATCCTTACAGGGACGGCTACACCTTC.

The V and J genes are TRBV9 and TRBJ1-2; D not certain. Germline CDR1 and CDR2: SGDLS and YYNGEE. This CDR3 has 13 amino acids. Trimming left V 0 bases short and J 3 bases short, with 6 bases between. The CDR3 loop is CASSVDGDYGYTF. CDR3 in DNA: TGTGCCAGCAGCGTAGACGGCGACTATGGCTACACCTTC. Supplemented by reference TRBV9 and TRBJ1-2, the full variable domain reads DSGVTQTPKHLITATGQRVTLRCSPRSGDLSVYWYQQSLDQGLQFLIQYYNGEERAKGNILERFSAQQFPDLHSELNLSSLELGDSALYFCASSVDGDYGYTFGSGTRLTVV.